A selection of T cell receptor beta chains follows, all from one sample in a study of Ad26.COV2.S vaccination and SARS-CoV-2 variants. Measured with immunoSEQ multiplex PCR; TCRdb has only the in-frame clones, and not every one. The repertoire has roughly 380,000 clones, around 83% of them found once; the top ten carry 2.5% to 3.5%. Sequenced material: peripheral blood, taken in a trial of Ad26.COV2.S vaccine versus placebo. The receptor source for this set is a person aged 18-60 years who received the Ad26.COV2.S COVID-19 vaccine or a placebo. Both conserved end residues are part of each CDR3. Each record gives: D gene, clone size, J gene, V gene, CDR3 protein, CDR3 DNA. The D gene is left open where the match is weak. Size tells how often a clone was seen (once, few, many) or the class of an expanded clone, and some rows leave it out.

>TRBD2|once|TRBJ2-1|TRBV24-1
CATSDTTSGSPPAPEQFF
TGTGCCACCAGTGACACGACTAGCGGGAGTCCACCGGCCCCTGAGCAGTTCTTC
>-|-|TRBJ2-7|TRBV28
CASSLSSGREQYF
TGTGCCAGCAGTCTAAGCTCAGGGAGGGAGCAGTACTTC
>TRBD2|-|TRBJ2-1|TRBV12-5
CASSIRAGVHYNEQFF
TGTGCTAGCAGTATCAGAGCGGGAGTTCATTACAATGAGCAGTTCTTC
>TRBD1|once|TRBJ1-2|TRBV10-3
CAIRRDSFPEGYTF
TGTGCCATCAGACGGGACAGCTTCCCGGAGGGCTACACCTTC
>-|few|TRBJ2-2|TRBV29-1
CSVEVGSPGELFF
TGCAGCGTTGAAGTCGGTAGCCCCGGGGAGCTGTTTTTT
>-|-|TRBJ2-5|TRBV27
CASSWGAGNAAETQYF
TGTGCCAGCAGTTGGGGCGCGGGGAACGCCGCCGAGACCCAGTACTTC
>-|-|TRBJ2-3|TRBV28
CASSLDNQGTDTQYF
TGTGCCAGCAGTTTAGACAACCAGGGGACAGATACGCAGTATTTT
>TRBD2|-|TRBJ2-3|TRBV7-6
CASSLEVSVSGGAEDTQYF
TGTGCCAGCAGCTTAGAGGTTTCGGTTAGCGGGGGGGCCGAAGATACGCAGTATTTT
>TRBD1|few|TRBJ1-5|TRBV2
CASSELTGDNQPQHF
TGTGCCAGCAGTGAGTTGACAGGGGATAATCAGCCCCAGCATTTT
>TRBD2|-|TRBJ2-7|TRBV5-1
CARAPQRGTRAHYEQYF
TGCGCCAGAGCCCCCCAGCGGGGGACCCGAGCGCACTACGAGCAGTACTTC
>-|-|TRBJ2-2|TRBV24-1
CATSDLTGELFF
TGTGCCACCAGTGATTTGACCGGGGAGCTGTTTTTT
>TRBD1|-|TRBJ1-1|TRBV7-9
CASSPRSGGNTEAFF
TGTGCCAGCAGCCCCCGGTCAGGGGGTAACACTGAAGCTTTCTTT